Described below is a single T cell receptor (beta chain) sequence and its context. Data came from immunoSEQ multiplex PCR; TCRdb stores just in-frame clones and leaves some out. The data contain thousands of clones, about a fifth of them singletons. V was clipped by 6 bases and J by 5 bases; unmatched bases: 11. Germline assignment: CDR1 MDHEN and CDR2 SYDVKM. There are 16 residues in the CDR3. The data were obtained in a study of graft-versus-host responses after intestinal transplantation. Whole-study context: Transplants were multivisceral, liver-intestinal, or isolated intestinal. Recipients were all induced with anti-thymocyte globulin, then given tacrolimus and steroids for 2 to 4 years. Study-wide results and limits: Ileal or blood samples showed some GvH clones first, and such clones were also found in recipient marrow.

The material was alloreactive CD4+ T cells from a mixed lymphocyte reaction culture, obtained before transplantation. The sample's subset: CFSE-low proliferating T cells sorted from approximately six-day pre-transplant mixed lymphocyte reaction (GvH or HvG direction). This receptor was taken from a human patient who was an organ donor for intestinal transplantation. The rearrangement joins TRBV28 to TRBJ1-4, with 8 bases identical to TRBD1. CDR3 DNA: TGTGCCAGCAGCCAACTTATAGGACAGGGCAATGAAAAACTGTTTTTT. This codes for CASSQLIGQGNEKLFF.